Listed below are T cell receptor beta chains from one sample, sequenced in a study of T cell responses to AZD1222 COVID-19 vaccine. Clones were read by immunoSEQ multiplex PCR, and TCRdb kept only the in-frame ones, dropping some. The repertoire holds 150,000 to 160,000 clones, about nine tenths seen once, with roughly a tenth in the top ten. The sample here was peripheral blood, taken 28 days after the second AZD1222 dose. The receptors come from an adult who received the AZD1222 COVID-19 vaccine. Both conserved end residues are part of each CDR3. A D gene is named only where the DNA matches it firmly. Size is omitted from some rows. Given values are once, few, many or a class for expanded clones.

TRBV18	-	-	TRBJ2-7	CASSPNRDDEQYF	TGTGCCAGCTCACCAAACAGGGACGACGAGCAGTACTTC
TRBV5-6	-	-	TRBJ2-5	CASSLAAAETQYF	TGTGCCAGCAGCTTGGCCGCGGCGGAGACCCAGTACTTC
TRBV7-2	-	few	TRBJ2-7	CASSLQTSYEQYF	TGTGCCAGCAGCTTACAGACCTCCTACGAGCAGTACTTC
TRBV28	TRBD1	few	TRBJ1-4	CASSTHGQGGGEKLFF	TGTGCCAGCAGTACACACGGACAGGGGGGCGGTGAAAAACTGTTTTTT
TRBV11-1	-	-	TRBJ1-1	CASSFQMNTEAFF	TGTGCCAGCAGCTTTCAGATGAACACTGAAGCTTTCTTT
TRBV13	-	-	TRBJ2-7	CASSLAGGEQYF	TGTGCCAGCAGCTTAGCAGGCGGCGAGCAGTACTTC
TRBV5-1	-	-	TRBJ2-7	CASSLASASEQYF	TGCGCCAGCAGCTTGGCCTCAGCCTCCGAGCAGTACTTC
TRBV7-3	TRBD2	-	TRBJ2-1	CASSLGGMDEQFF	TGTGCCAGCAGCTTGGGAGGGATGGATGAGCAGTTCTTC
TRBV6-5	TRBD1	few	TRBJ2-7	CASSLGQGGYEQYF	TGTGCCAGCAGCCTCGGACAGGGGGGCTACGAGCAGTACTTC
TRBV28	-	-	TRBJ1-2	CASSLSEGRGYGYTF	TGTGCCAGCAGTTTATCGGAGGGGCGCGGTTATGGCTACACCTTC
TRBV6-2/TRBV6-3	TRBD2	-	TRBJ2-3	CASSPPSGRTDTQYF	TGTGCCAGCAGCCCCCCTAGCGGGAGGACAGATACGCAGTATTTT
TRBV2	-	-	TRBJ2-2	CASSTDRGELFF	TGTGCCAGCAGTACGGACCGCGGGGAGCTGTTTTTT
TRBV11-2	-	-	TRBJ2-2	CASSLDWSRAGELFF	TGTGCCAGCAGCTTAGACTGGTCCCGGGCCGGGGAGCTGTTTTTT
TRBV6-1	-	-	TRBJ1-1	CASSDLRTGGNTEAFF	TGTGCCAGCAGTGATCTTAGGACTGGAGGAAACACTGAAGCTTTCTTT
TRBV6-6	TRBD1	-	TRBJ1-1	CASGEGAFLTEAFF	TGTGCCAGCGGGGAGGGGGCTTTTTTAACTGAAGCTTTCTTT
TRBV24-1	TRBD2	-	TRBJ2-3	CATSDPSGNQIDTQYF	TGTGCCACCAGTGATCCCAGCGGGAATCAAATAGATACGCAGTATTTT
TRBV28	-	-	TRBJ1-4	CASSLDPSPAEKLFF	TGTGCCAGCAGTTTAGACCCCTCGCCCGCGGAAAAACTGTTTTTT
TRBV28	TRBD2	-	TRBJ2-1	CASSLFPRTSGSVEQFF	TGTGCCAGCAGTTTATTTCCCCGGACTAGCGGGAGTGTTGAGCAGTTCTTC
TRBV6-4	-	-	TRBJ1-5	CASSEGRLNQPQHF	TGTGCCAGCAGTGAGGGTCGCCTCAATCAGCCCCAGCATTTT
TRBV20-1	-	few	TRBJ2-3	CSAEDGDTQYF	TGCAGTGCTGAGGATGGGGATACGCAGTATTTT
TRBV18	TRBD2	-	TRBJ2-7	CASSLRTSGKHSYEQYF	TGTGCCAGCTCACTTCGGACTAGCGGGAAGCACTCCTACGAGCAGTACTTC
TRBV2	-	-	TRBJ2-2	CASSPVPSTGELFF	TGTGCCAGCAGTCCTGTGCCGAGCACCGGGGAGCTGTTTTTT
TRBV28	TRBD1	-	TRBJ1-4	CASRITGGSQKLFF	TGTGCCAGCAGGATCACAGGGGGCTCCCAAAAACTGTTTTTT
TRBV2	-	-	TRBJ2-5	CASSEAPGQETQYF	TGTGCCAGCAGTGAAGCCCCAGGCCAAGAGACCCAGTACTTC
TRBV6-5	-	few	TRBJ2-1	CASWGYRVNEQFF	TGTGCCAGCTGGGGATACAGGGTCAACGAGCAGTTCTTC
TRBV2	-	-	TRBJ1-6	CATRKEGENSPLHF	TGTGCAACCAGAAAAGAGGGGGAGAATTCACCCCTCCACTTT
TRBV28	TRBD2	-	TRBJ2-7	CASNLYGGGYEQYF	TGTGCCAGCAACTTGTACGGGGGAGGGTACGAGCAGTACTTC
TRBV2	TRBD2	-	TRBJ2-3	CASRSTSGRTDTQYF	TGTGCCAGCAGGTCGACTAGCGGACGCACAGATACGCAGTATTTT
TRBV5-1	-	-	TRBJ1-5	CASSLSMDQPQHF	TGCGCCAGCAGCTTGTCGATGGACCAGCCCCAGCATTTT
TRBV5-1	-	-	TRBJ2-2	CASSLNGGNTGELFF	TGCGCCAGCAGCTTGAATGGTGGGAACACCGGGGAGCTGTTTTTT
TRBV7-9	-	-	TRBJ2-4	CASSLWTALAKNIQYF	TGTGCCAGCAGCTTATGGACAGCCCTAGCCAAAAACATTCAGTACTTC
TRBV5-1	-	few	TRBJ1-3	CASSRETTGNTIYF	TGCGCCAGCAGCCGTGAGACTACTGGAAACACCATATATTTT
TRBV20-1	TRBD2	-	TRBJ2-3	CSASRLAGGRTDTQYF	TGCAGTGCTAGTCGGCTAGCGGGAGGAAGGACAGATACGCAGTATTTT
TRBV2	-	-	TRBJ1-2	CASSEALGGANYGYTF	TGTGCCAGCAGTGAAGCCTTGGGAGGGGCCAACTATGGCTACACCTTC
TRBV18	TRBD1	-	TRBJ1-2	CASSPGTGVAHTF	TGTGCCAGCTCACCGGGGACAGGTGTGGCGCACACCTTC